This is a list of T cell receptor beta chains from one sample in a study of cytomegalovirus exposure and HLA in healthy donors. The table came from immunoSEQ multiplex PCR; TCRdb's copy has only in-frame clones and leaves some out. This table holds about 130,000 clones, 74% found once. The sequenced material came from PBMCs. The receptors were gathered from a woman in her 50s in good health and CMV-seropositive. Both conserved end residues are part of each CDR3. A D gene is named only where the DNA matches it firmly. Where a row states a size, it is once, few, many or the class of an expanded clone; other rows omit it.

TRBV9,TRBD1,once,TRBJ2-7,CASSVGQAAYEQYF,TGTGCCAGCAGCGTCGGACAGGCGGCCTACGAGCAGTACTTC
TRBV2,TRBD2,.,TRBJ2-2,CASGLGGGNTGELFF,TGTGCCAGCGGGTTGGGCGGGGGGAACACCGGGGAGCTGTTTTTT
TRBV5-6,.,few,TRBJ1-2,CASRHGGGYTF,TGTGCCAGCAGACACGGAGGAGGCTACACCTTC
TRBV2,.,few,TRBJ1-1,CAGVRTPNTEAFF,TGTGCCGGGGTTAGGACTCCGAACACTGAAGCTTTCTTT
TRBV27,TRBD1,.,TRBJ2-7,CASSFGRDRGYEQYF,TGTGCCAGCAGTTTTGGGCGGGACAGGGGCTACGAGCAGTACTTC
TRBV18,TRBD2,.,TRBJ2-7,CASSPPGLAAYEQYF,TGTGCCAGCTCACCTCCGGGACTAGCGGCCTACGAGCAGTACTTC
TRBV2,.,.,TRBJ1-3,CASRTGDSGNTIYF,TGTGCCAGCAGGACAGGTGACTCGGGAAACACCATATATTTT
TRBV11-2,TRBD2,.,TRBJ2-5,CASSTRGSGGRETQYF,TGTGCCAGCAGCACCCGGGGGAGCGGGGGACGAGAGACCCAGTACTTC
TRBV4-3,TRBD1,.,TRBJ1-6,CASSLDRVENSPLHF,TGCGCCAGCAGTCTCGACAGGGTAGAAAATTCACCCCTCCACTTT
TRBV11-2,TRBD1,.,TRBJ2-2,CASSSRTGDTGELFF,TGTGCCAGCAGCTCCCGGACAGGAGACACCGGGGAGCTGTTTTTT
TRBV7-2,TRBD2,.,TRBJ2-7,CASSRTSGGYEQYF,TGTGCCAGCAGCCGGACTAGCGGGGGCTACGAGCAGTACTTC
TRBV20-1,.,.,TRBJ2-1,CSVGGAKEQFF,TGCAGTGTTGGGGGGGCCAAGGAGCAGTTCTTC
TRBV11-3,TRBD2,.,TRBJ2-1,CASSDLADYYNEQFF,TGTGCCAGCAGCGACCTAGCGGACTACTACAATGAGCAGTTCTTC
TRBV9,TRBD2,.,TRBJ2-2,CASARGLAGVNGELFF,TGTGCCAGCGCCCGGGGGCTAGCGGGGGTCAACGGGGAGCTGTTTTTT
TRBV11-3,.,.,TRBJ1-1,CASSLETGEAFF,TGTGCCAGCAGCTTAGAGACAGGTGAAGCTTTCTTT
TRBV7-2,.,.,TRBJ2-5,CASSSFRKETQYF,TGTGCCAGCAGCTCCTTCAGGAAAGAGACCCAGTACTTC
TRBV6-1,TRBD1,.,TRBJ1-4,CASRKTGPNEKLFF,TGTGCCAGCAGAAAGACAGGGCCTAATGAAAAACTGTTTTTT
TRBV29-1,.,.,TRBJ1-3,CSVEGLSTSSGNTIYF,TGCAGCGTTGAGGGACTCTCGACGAGCTCTGGAAACACCATATATTTT
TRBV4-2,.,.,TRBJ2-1,CASSQVRNEQFF,TGTGCCAGCAGCCAAGTGAGGAATGAGCAGTTCTTC
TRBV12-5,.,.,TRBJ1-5,CASGLVLGTLNQPQHF,TGTGCTAGTGGTTTGGTACTCGGGACTCTCAATCAGCCCCAGCATTTT
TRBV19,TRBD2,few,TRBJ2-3,CASSIGFGGGTADTQYF,TGTGCCAGTAGTATAGGGTTTGGGGGGGGAACGGCAGATACGCAGTATTTT
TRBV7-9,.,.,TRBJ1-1,CASSPILGDTEAFF,TGTGCCAGCAGCCCAATTTTAGGGGACACTGAAGCTTTCTTT
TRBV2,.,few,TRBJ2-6,CASSAQTGRSGANVLTF,TGTGCCAGCAGTGCTCAGACAGGACGATCTGGGGCCAACGTCCTGACTTTC
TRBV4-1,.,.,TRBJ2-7,CASSLYSGQTYEQYF,TGCGCCAGCAGCCTCTACTCGGGACAAACCTACGAGCAGTACTTC
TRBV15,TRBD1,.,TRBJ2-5,CATSRGGQGGETQYF,TGTGCCACCAGCAGAGGTGGACAGGGCGGAGAGACCCAGTACTTC
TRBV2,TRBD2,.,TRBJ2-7,CASSEIGTTSYEQYF,TGTGCCAGCAGCGAAATCGGGACTACCTCCTACGAGCAGTACTTC
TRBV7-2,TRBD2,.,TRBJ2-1,CASSLGVAGWGNEQFF,TGTGCCAGCAGCTTAGGGGTAGCGGGGTGGGGCAATGAGCAGTTCTTC
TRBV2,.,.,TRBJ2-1,CASSHNGPSDWIYNEQFF,TGTGCCAGCAGCCATAACGGGCCTAGCGACTGGATTTACAATGAGCAGTTCTTC
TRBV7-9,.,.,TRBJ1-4,CASSPRQTNEKLFF,TGTGCCAGCAGCCCGCGACAGACTAATGAAAAACTGTTTTTT
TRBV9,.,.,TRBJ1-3,CASSVAGAQAGNTIYF,TGTGCCAGCAGCGTAGCAGGGGCGCAGGCTGGAAACACCATATATTTT
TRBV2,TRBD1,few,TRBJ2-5,CASRPGTGGAGGETQYF,TGTGCCAGCAGACCCGGGACAGGGGGCGCGGGGGGAGAGACCCAGTACTTC
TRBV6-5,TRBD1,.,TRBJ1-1,CASSTTGGFNTEAFF,TGTGCCAGCAGTACGACAGGGGGTTTCAACACTGAAGCTTTCTTT
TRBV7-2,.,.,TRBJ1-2,CASTRDLVYGYTF,TGTGCCAGCACCCGGGATCTCGTGTATGGCTACACCTTC
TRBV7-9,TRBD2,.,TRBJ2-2,CASSLAGARTGELFF,TGTGCCAGCAGCCTAGCGGGGGCCCGCACCGGGGAGCTGTTTTTT
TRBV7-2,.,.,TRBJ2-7,CASSFAGGNYEQYF,TGTGCCAGCAGCTTTGCAGGGGGGAACTACGAGCAGTACTTC
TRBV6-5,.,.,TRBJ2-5,CASSSRRDKQETQYF,TGTGCCAGCAGTTCACGTCGGGACAAACAAGAGACCCAGTACTTC
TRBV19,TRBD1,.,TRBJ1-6,CASSIEGAMDSPLHF,TGTGCCAGTAGTATTGAGGGGGCGATGGATTCACCCCTCCACTTT
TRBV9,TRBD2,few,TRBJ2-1,CASSEGGGGGAGDEQFF,TGTGCCAGCAGCGAGGGGGGAGGCGGGGGGGCAGGAGATGAGCAGTTCTTC
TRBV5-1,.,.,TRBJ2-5,CASSLVPGLKETQYF,TGCGCCAGCAGCTTGGTTCCGGGACTTAAAGAGACCCAGTACTTC
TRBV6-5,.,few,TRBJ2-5,CASSYSGGAKTQYF,TGTGCCAGCAGTTACTCTGGCGGGGCAAAGACCCAGTACTTC
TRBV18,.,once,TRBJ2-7,CASSPGLSVYEQYF,TGTGCCAGCTCACCAGGACTGAGCGTCTACGAGCAGTACTTC
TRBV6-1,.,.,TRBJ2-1,CASSEARRWEQFF,TGTGCCAGCAGTGAAGCGCGGAGGTGGGAGCAGTTCTTC
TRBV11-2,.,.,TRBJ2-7,CASSSRGSGSSSYEQYF,TGTGCCAGCAGCTCCCGGGGTAGCGGTTCGAGCTCCTACGAGCAGTACTTC
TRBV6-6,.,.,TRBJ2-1,CASRGGGPNNEQFF,TGTGCCAGCAGGGGAGGGGGGCCCAACAATGAGCAGTTCTTC
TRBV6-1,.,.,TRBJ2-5,CASTEGTARETQYF,TGTGCCAGCACCGAAGGAACAGCCAGAGAGACCCAGTACTTC
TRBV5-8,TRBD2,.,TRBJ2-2,CASSPGGAVPGELFF,TGTGCCAGCAGCCCCGGGGGGGCCGTCCCCGGGGAGCTGTTTTTT
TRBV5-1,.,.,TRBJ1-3,CASRLGDLNSGNTIYF,TGCGCCAGTCGGCTTGGGGACTTGAACTCTGGAAACACCATATATTTT
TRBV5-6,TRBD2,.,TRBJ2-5,CASSFRTSGGGTQYF,TGTGCCAGCAGCTTCCGGACTAGCGGGGGAGGGACCCAGTACTTC
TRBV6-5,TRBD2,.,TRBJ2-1,CASSYSRGGNEQFF,TGTGCCAGCAGTTACTCGCGGGGGGGCAATGAGCAGTTCTTC
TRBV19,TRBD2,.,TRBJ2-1,CASSTGGSYNEQFF,TGTGCCAGTAGTACGGGGGGCTCCTACAATGAGCAGTTCTTC
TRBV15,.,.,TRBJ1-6,CATAGRPDSPLHF,TGTGCCACCGCGGGACGCCCAGATTCACCCCTCCACTTT
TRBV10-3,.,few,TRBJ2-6,CAISESTSSGANVLTF,TGTGCCATCAGTGAGTCTACGAGCTCTGGGGCCAACGTCCTGACTTTC
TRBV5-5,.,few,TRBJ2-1,CASSPMVGRAGNEQFF,TGTGCCAGCAGCCCTATGGTAGGGCGGGCGGGGAATGAGCAGTTCTTC
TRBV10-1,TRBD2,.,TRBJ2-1,CASAGGQDNEQFF,TGCGCCAGTGCGGGGGGCCAGGACAATGAGCAGTTCTTC
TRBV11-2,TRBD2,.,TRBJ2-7,CASRGTSGGSTYEQYF,TGTGCCAGCAGAGGGACTAGCGGGGGCTCGACCTACGAGCAGTACTTC